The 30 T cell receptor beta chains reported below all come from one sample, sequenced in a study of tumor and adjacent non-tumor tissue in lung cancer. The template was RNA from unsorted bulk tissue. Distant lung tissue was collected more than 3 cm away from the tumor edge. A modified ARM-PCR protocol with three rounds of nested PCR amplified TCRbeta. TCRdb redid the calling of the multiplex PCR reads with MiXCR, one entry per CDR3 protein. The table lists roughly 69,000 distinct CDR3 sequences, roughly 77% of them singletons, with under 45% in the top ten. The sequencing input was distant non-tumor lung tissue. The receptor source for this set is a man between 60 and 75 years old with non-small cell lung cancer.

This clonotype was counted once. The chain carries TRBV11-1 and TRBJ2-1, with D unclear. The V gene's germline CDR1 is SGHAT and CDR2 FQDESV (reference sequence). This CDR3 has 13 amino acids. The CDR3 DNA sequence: TGTTCGAGCAGCGAAGGTTACGGTAATGAGCAGTTCTTC. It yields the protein CSSSEGYGNEQFF.

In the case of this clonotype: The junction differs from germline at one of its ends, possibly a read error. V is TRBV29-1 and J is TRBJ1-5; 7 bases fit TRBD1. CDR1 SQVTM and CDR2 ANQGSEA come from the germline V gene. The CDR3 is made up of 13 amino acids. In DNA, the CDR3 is TGCAGCGTGGGACAGAGGGGCGATCAACCCCAGCATTTT. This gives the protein CSVGQRGDQPQHF. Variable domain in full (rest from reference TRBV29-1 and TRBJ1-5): SAVISQKPSRDICQRGTSLTIQCQVDSQVTMMFWYRQQPGQSLTLIATANQGSEATYESGFVIDKFPISRPNLTFSTLTVSNMSPEDSSIYLCSVGQRGDQPQHFGDGTRLSIL.

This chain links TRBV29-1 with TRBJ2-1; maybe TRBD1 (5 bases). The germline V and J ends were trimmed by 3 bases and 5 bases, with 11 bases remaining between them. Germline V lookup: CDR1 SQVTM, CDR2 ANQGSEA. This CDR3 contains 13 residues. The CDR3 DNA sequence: TGCAGCGTTGATACGCAGGGCAACAATGAGCAGTTCTTC. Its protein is CSVDTQGNNEQFF.

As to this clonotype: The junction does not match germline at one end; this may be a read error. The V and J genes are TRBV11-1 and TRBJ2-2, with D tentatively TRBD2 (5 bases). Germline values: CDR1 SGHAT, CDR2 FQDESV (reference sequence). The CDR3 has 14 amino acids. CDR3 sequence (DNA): TGTACCACCAGCTATACTAGTGGTACCGGGGAGTTGTTTTTT. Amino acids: CTTSYTSGTGELFF. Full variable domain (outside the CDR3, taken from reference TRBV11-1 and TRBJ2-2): EAEVAQSPRYKITEKSQAVAFWCDPISGHATLYWYRQILGQGPELLVQFQDESVVDDSQLPKDRFSAERLKGVDSTLKIQPAELGDSAMYLCTTSYTSGTGELFFGEGSRLTVL.

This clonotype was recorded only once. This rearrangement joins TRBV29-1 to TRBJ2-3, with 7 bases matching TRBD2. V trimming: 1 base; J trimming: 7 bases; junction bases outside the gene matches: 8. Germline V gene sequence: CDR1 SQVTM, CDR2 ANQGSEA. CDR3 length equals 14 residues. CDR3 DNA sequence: TGCAGCGTTGAAGTCGGGGGGACGACATATACGCAGTATTTT. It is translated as CSVEVGGTTYTQYF.

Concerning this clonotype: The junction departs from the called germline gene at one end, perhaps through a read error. The CDR3 protein is CASNFGQGLDF. The CDR3 DNA follows: TGTGCCAGCAATTTCGGCCAGGGCTTGGACTTC. The chain has TRBV5-6 and TRBJ2-7, with TRBD1 as a possible D gene (5 bases). The CDR3 has 11 residues. CDR1 is SGHDT and CDR2 is YYEEEE in the germline V gene.

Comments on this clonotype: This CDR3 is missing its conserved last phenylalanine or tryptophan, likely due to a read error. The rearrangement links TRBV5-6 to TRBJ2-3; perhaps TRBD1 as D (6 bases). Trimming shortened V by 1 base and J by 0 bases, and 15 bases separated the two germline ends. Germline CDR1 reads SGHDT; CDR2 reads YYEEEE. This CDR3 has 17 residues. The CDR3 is CASSLLGARSSTDTQYY. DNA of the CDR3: TGTGCCAGCAGCTTGTTGGGGGCGCGCTCTAGCACAGATACGCAGTATTAT.

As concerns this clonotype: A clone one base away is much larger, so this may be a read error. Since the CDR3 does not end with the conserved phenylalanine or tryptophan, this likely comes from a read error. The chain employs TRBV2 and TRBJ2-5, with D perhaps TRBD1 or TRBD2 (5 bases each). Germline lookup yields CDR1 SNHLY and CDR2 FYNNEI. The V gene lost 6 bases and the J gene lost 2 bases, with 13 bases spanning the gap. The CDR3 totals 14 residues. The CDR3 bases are TGTGCCAGCAGGGGGACGGCCTTTCAAGAGACCCAGTACTTG. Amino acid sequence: CASRGTAFQETQYL.

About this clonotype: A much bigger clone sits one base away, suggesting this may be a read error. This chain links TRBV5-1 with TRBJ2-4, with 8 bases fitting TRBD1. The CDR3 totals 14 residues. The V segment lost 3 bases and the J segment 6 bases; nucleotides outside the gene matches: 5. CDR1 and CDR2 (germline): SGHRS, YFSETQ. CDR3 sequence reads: CASSSGQGRNIQYF. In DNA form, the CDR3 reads TGCGCCAGCAGCTCAGGACAGGGTCGAAACATTCAGTACTTC.

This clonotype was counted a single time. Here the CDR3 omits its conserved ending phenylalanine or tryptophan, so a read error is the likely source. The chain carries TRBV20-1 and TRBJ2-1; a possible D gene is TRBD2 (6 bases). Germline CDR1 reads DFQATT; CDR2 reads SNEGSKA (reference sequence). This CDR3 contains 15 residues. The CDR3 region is CNDRLAGGVSNEQFS. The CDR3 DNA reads TGCAATGATAGATTAGCCGGGGGAGTCTCAAATGAGCAGTTCTCC.

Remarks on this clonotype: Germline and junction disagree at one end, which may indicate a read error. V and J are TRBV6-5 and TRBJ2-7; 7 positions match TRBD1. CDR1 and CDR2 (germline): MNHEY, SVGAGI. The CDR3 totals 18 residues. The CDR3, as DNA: TGTGCTAGCAGTTACTCGAAACCCGGAGAGACAGGGCCGATGAAGCAGTACTTC. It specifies CASSYSKPGETGPMKQYF.

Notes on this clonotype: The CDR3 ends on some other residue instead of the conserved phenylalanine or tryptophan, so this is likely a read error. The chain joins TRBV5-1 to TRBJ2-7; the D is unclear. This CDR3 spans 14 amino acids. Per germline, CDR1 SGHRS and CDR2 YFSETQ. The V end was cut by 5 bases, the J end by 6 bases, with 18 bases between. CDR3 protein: CASSHRGSSGEQYI. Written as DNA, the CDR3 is TGCGCCAGCAGTCATCGTGGAAGCTCTGGCGAGCAGTACATC.

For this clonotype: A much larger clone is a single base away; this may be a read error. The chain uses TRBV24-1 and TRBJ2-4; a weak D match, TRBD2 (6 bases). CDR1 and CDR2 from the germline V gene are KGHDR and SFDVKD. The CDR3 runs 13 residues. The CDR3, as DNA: TGTACCACCAGTGATGGGACTTTTCCCATTCAGTACTTC. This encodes CTTSDGTFPIQYF.

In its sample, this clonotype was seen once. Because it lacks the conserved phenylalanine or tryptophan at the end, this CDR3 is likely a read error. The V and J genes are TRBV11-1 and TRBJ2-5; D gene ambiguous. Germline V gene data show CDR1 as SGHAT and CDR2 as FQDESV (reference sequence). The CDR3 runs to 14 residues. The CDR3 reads CASSKDTYQEAQYL. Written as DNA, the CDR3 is TGTGCCAGCAGCAAAGACACATACCAAGAGGCCCAGTACTTA.

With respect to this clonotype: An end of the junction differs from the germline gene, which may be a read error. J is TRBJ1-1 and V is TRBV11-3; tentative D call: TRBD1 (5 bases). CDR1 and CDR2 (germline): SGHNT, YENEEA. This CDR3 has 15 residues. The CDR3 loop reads CASGLGGDMNTEAFF. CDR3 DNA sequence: TGTGCCAGCGGCTTAGGAGGGGATATGAACACTGAAGCTTTCTTT. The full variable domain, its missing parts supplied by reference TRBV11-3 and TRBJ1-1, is EAGVVQSPRYKIIEKKQPVAFWCNPISGHNTLYWYLQNLGQGPELLIRYENEEAVDDSQLPKDRFSAERLKGVDSTLKIQPAELGDSAVYLCASGLGGDMNTEAFFGQGTRLTVV.

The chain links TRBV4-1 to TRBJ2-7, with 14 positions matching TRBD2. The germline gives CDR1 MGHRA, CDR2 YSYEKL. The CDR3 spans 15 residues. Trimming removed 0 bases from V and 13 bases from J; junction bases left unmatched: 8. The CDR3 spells CASSQEGTSGSLPYF. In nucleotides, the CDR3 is TGCGCCAGCAGCCAAGAGGGGACTAGCGGGAGTCTGCCATACTTC.

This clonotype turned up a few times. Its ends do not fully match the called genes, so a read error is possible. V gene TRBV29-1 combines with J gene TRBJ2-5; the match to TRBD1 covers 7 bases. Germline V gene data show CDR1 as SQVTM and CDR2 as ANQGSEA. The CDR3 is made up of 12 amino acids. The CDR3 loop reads CSIQGVRETQYF. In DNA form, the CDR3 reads TGCAGCATCCAGGGGGTACGAGAGACCCAATACTTC.

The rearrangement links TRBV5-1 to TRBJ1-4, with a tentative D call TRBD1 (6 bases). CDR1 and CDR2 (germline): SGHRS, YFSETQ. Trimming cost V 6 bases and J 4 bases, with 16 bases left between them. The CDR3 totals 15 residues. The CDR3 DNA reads TGCGCCAGCAATTCAGAAGGGGGATATAATGAAAAACTGTTTTTT. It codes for CASNSEGGYNEKLFF.

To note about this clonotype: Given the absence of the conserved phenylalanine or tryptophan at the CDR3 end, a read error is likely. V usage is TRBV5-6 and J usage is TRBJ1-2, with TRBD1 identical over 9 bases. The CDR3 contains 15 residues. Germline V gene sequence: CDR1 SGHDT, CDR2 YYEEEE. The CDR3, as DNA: TGCGCCAGCAGCCACAGGGGGCTGGCTAACTATGGCTACACCTCC. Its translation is CASSHRGLANYGYTS.

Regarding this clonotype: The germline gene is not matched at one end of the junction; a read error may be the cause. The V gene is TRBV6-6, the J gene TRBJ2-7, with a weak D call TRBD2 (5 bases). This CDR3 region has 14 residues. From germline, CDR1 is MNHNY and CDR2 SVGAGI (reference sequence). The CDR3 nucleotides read TGTGCCACCAGTTACGGACTCTTTGGATGCGAGCAGTACTTC. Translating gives CATSYGLFGCEQYF.

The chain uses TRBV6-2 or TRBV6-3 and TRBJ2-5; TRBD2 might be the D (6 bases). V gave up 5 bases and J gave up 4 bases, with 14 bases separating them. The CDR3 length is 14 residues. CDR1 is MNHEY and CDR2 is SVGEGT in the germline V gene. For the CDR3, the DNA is TGTGCCAGCAGTCAGCGGGTGTGGTCAGAGACCCAGTACTTC. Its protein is CASSQRVWSETQYF.

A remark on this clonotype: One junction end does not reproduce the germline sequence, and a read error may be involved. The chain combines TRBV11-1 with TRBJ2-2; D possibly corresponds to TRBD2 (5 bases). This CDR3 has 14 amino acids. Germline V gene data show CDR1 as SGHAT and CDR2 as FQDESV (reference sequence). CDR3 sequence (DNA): TGTGTCAGCGGCCATGCTAGTGGCACCGGGGAGCTGTTTTTT. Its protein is CVSGHASGTGELFF.

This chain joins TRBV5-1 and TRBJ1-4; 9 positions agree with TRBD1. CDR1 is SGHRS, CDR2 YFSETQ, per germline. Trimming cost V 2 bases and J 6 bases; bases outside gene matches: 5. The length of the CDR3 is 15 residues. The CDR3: CASSFWTGVDEKLFF. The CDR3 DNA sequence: TGCGCCAGCAGCTTCTGGACAGGGGTAGATGAAAAACTGTTTTTT.

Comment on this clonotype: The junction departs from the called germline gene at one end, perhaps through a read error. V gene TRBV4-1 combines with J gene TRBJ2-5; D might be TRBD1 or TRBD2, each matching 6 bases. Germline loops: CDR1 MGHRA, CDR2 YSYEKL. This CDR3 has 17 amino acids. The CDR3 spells CASNQERGVFGGEIQYF. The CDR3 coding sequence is TGCGCCAGCAACCAAGAAAGGGGGGTATTCGGAGGGGAGATCCAGTACTTC.

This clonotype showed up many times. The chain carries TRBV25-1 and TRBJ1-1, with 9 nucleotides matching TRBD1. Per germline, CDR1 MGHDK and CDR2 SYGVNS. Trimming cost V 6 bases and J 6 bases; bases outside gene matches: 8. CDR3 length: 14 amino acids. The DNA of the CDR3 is TGTGCCAGCAGATCGGACAGGGGCGAGGCTGAAGCTTTCTTT. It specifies CASRSDRGEAEAFF.

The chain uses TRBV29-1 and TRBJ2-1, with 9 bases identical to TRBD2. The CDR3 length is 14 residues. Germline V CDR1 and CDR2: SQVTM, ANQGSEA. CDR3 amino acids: CRADRREGPDEQFF. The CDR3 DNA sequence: TGCAGGGCCGATCGGCGGGAGGGCCCGGATGAGCAGTTCTTC.

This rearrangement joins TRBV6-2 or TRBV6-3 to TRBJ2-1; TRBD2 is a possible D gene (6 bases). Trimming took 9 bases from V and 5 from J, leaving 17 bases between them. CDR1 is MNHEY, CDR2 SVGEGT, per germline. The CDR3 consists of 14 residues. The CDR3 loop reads CASSLPGENNEQFF. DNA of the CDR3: TGTGCCAGTTCATTACCGGGAGAGAACAATGAGCAGTTCTTC.

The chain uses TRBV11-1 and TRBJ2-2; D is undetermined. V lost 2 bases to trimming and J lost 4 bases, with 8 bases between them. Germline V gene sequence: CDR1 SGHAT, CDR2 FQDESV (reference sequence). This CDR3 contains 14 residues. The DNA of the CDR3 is TGTGCCAGCAGCTTAACTGGCAGCACCGGGGAGCTGTTTTTT. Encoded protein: CASSLTGSTGELFF.

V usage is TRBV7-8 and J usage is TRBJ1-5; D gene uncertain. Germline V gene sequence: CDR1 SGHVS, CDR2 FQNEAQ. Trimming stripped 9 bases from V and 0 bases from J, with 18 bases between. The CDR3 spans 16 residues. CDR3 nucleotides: TGTGCCAGTAACTTAGTTTCGGACCTTAGCAATCAGCCCCAGCATTTT. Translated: CASNLVSDLSNQPQHF.

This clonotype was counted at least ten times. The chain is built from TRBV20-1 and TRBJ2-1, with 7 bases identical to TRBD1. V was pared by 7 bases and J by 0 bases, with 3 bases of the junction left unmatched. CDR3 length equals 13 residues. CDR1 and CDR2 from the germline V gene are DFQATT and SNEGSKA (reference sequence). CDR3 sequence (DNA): TGCAGTGTGGGACAGCACTCCTACAATGAGCAGTTCTTC. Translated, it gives CSVGQHSYNEQFF.